The rows below give T cell receptor beta chains drawn from one sample of a study of blood T cell repertoires in COVID-19. The method was immunoSEQ multiplex PCR; TCRdb's version includes in-frame clones alone and lacks a portion of them. The sample yields 150,000 to 200,000 clones, 86% seen once. Sequenced: peripheral blood. These receptors were obtained from a man aged 65 to 85 with acute or convalescent COVID-19. Both conserved end residues are trimmed from each CDR3. Not all rows give a size; the values are once, few, many and, for expanded clones, a class.

12,-,TRBJ1-3,TRBV6-5,ASRSLSSGNTIY
16,-,TRBJ2-2,TRBV5-1,ASSLDGTSGRPTGELF
12,once,TRBJ1-1,TRBV28,ASSLTAMNTEAF
14,-,TRBJ1-4,TRBV4-3,ASSRGTPPGGEKLF
10,-,TRBJ2-7,TRBV2,ATRDRFYEQY
17,-,TRBJ2-3,TRBV7-3,ASSLSGRALRSFADTQY
11,-,TRBJ1-1,TRBV7-2,ASSPRDSTEAF
12,-,TRBJ1-1,TRBV6-2/TRBV6-3,ASSSLGGYTEAF
16,-,TRBJ2-3,TRBV4-3,ASSQEVSSGGSTDTQY
12,-,TRBJ2-5,TRBV7-9,ASSRQGAGETQY
11,-,TRBJ2-7,TRBV6-5,AILRDSLPEQY